One and the same sample provided the 27 T cell receptor beta chains below, sequenced in a study of T-cell reconstitution after alpha-beta-depleted transplantation in children. During its preparation, the TCRbeta library received unique molecular identifiers. TCRdb called the PCR reads again in MiXCR, with one record for every CDR3 protein. The sample consists of about 27,000 distinct CDR3 sequences, over 5% of them appearing once. The sample consisted of PBMCs, mostly from graft donor cells, taken 180 days after TCRalphabeta/CD19-depleted stem cell transplant. These receptors came from a male patient between 10 and 17 years old who had a stem cell transplant for acute myeloid leukemia, so the T cells may come from the graft donor.

Ten or more counts support this clonotype. The genes are TRBV6-1 and TRBJ2-6, with D unclear. Per the germline V gene, CDR1 is MNHNS and CDR2 is SASEGT. The CDR3 is made up of 16 amino acids. V lost 7 bases to trimming and J lost 0 bases, with 13 bases between them. The CDR3 is CASTRFIPSGANVLTF. The CDR3 region has the DNA TGTGCCAGCACCAGGTTTATCCCCTCTGGGGCCAACGTCCTGACTTTC.

This clonotype was seen repeatedly, ten times or more. The chain recombines TRBV7-8 with TRBJ2-7; 9 bases agree with TRBD2. There are 16 residues in the CDR3. Per the germline V gene, CDR1 is SGHVS and CDR2 is FQNEAQ. With V trimmed by 5 bases and J by 5 bases, 13 bases remained unmatched. The chain's CDR3 is CASSQNSGGWRNEQYV. The CDR3 DNA is TGTGCCAGCAGCCAAAATAGCGGGGGCTGGCGCAACGAGCAGTACGTC.

The V call is TRBV27, the J call TRBJ2-3; TRBD2 matches at 9 bases. The CDR3 loop spans 15 amino acids. V lost 8 bases, J lost 4 bases, and 10 bases stayed unmatched. Germline-derived CDR1 and CDR2 are MNHEY and SMNVEV (reference sequence). The DNA of the CDR3 is TGTGCCAGCGCCCGGAGTAGCGGGAGCGCAGATACGCAGTATTTT. It codes for CASARSSGSADTQYF.

The CDR3 here is CATSPGASNQPQHF. In DNA, the CDR3 is TGTGCCACCAGTCCCGGGGCTAGCAATCAGCCCCAGCATTTT. The V and J genes are TRBV24-1 and TRBJ1-5; possible D gene TRBD1, 5 bases. The V end lost 6 bases, the J end lost 0 bases, and 8 bases lay between the germline ends. The CDR3 runs to 14 residues. Looked up from germline, CDR1 is KGHDR and CDR2 is SFDVKD.

The sample holds many counts of this clonotype. The chain recombines TRBV12-3 or TRBV12-4 with TRBJ2-4, with D unclear. V was shortened by 6 bases and J by 0 bases, with 15 bases between the two germline ends. There are 16 residues in the CDR3. This CDR3 reads CASSAEAKIAKNIQYF. CDR3 bases: TGTGCCAGCAGCGCCGAAGCGAAGATAGCCAAAAACATTCAGTACTTC.

This clonotype was detected ten times or more. The V call is TRBV20-1, the J call TRBJ2-1; 12 nucleotides match TRBD2. This CDR3 has 14 residues. V gave up 0 bases and J gave up 10 bases; unmatched junction bases: 4. The germline gives CDR1 DFQATT, CDR2 SNEGSKA (reference sequence). CDR3: CSARETSGSWEQFF. The CDR3 DNA follows: TGCAGTGCTAGAGAGACTAGCGGGAGCTGGGAGCAGTTCTTC.

In its sample, this clonotype ranks as medium-sized (0.01 to 0.1%). The chain carries TRBV2 and TRBJ2-7, with a weak D call TRBD2 (6 bases). The CDR3 totals 13 residues. Between the trimmed V and J ends, which lost 4 bases and 4 bases, there was a span of 11 bases. CDR1 and CDR2 (germline): SNHLY, FYNNEI. Written as DNA, the CDR3 is TGTGCCAGCAGTGGGGGTCGGGGGTACGAGCAGTACTTC. Its protein product is CASSGGRGYEQYF.

The table lists this clonotype with many counts. The chain recombines TRBV7-2 with TRBJ2-1, with D possibly TRBD1 on 6 matching bases. The CDR3 sequence is 14 residues long. Trimming took 5 bases from V and 4 from J, leaving 12 bases between them. The germline V gene has CDR1 SGHTA and CDR2 FQGNSA. This chain's CDR3 is CASSPGTLYNEQFF. The DNA of the CDR3 is TGTGCCAGCAGCCCCGGGACACTTTACAATGAGCAGTTCTTC.

Ten or more counts support this clonotype. The chain uses TRBV7-9 and TRBJ2-1, with D perhaps TRBD2 (7 bases). The CDR3 is made up of 14 amino acids. The V gene lost 3 bases and the J gene lost 9 bases, with 15 bases spanning the gap. Germline V CDR1 and CDR2: SEHNR, FQNEAQ (reference sequence). The CDR3 here is CASSFQGRVGEQFF. CDR3 DNA: TGTGCCAGCAGCTTTCAGGGGAGGGTTGGTGAGCAGTTCTTC.

The V gene is TRBV7-2, the J gene TRBJ2-5; 7 nucleotides agree with TRBD1. V gave up 1 base and J gave up 3 bases; unmatched junction bases: 5. This CDR3 spans 15 amino acids. The germline gives CDR1 SGHTA, CDR2 FQGNSA. For the CDR3, the DNA is TGTGCCAGCAGCTTAGAGACAGGGTACAAAGAGACCCAGTACTTC. This codes for CASSLETGYKETQYF.

This clonotype appeared a few times. The chain couples TRBV18 to TRBJ2-3, with TRBD2 matching over 11 bases. J lost 2 bases, V lost 3 bases, and 4 bases had no gene match. The CDR3 is 16 amino acids. Germline loops: CDR1 KGHSH, CDR2 LQKENI. DNA for the CDR3: TGTGCCAGCTCACCTCTAGCGGGAGGACCCACAGATACGCAGTATTTT. Residues: CASSPLAGGPTDTQYF.

This clonotype was recorded many times. The CDR3 loop reads CASGPGNFNEQFF. CDR3 DNA: TGTGCCAGCGGACCGGGGAATTTCAATGAGCAGTTCTTC. The chain joins TRBV14 to TRBJ2-1, with TRBD2 as a possible D gene (5 bases). V lost 8 bases, J lost 6 bases, and 14 bases lay in between. Per germline, CDR1 SGHDN and CDR2 FVKESK. The CDR3 loop spans 13 amino acids. Based on the CDR3 plus reference TRBV14 and TRBJ2-1, the full variable domain is EAGVTQFPSHSVIEKGQTVTLRCDPISGHDNLYWYRRVMGKEIKFLLHFVKESKQDESGMPNNRFLAERTGGTYSTLKVQPAELEDSGVYFCASGPGNFNEQFFGPGTRLTVL.

By frequency in the sample, this clonotype is medium-sized. The gene calls are TRBV29-1 and TRBJ2-7; D may correspond to TRBD1 or TRBD2 (6 bases each). The CDR3 spans 14 residues. V was pared by 4 bases and J by 3 bases, with 16 bases between. The germline V gene has CDR1 SQVTM and CDR2 ANQGSEA. The CDR3, as DNA: TGCAGCGTTGCGACAGGAGGGGTTATCTACGAGCAGTACTTC. Amino acids: CSVATGGVIYEQYF.

This clonotype was counted at least ten times. The chain is built from TRBV19 and TRBJ1-5; a possible D gene is TRBD1 (5 bases). Per the germline V gene, CDR1 is LNHDA and CDR2 is SQIVND (reference sequence). This CDR3 has 14 amino acids. Trimming left V 7 bases short and J 0 bases short, with 10 bases between. CDR3 region: CASKGGTSNQPQHF. CDR3 DNA sequence: TGTGCCAGTAAGGGCGGGACTAGCAATCAGCCCCAGCATTTT. The full variable domain, its missing parts supplied by reference TRBV19 and TRBJ1-5, is DGGITQSPKYLFRKEGQNVTLSCEQNLNHDAMYWYRQDPGQGLRLIYYSQIVNDFQKGDIAEGYSVSREKKESFPLTVTSAQKNPTAFYLCASKGGTSNQPQHFGDGTRLSIL.

This clonotype has ten or more counts. V is TRBV29-1 and J is TRBJ1-1; perhaps TRBD1 as D (5 bases). V dropped 6 bases and J dropped 5 bases, with 16 bases sitting between them. The CDR3 has 13 amino acids. Germline CDR1 is SQVTM and CDR2 is ANQGSEA. The chain's CDR3 is CSVKGRFGTEAFF. The CDR3, as DNA: TGCAGCGTGAAGGGACGGTTCGGGACTGAAGCTTTCTTT. The full variable domain, completed using reference TRBV29-1 and TRBJ1-1, is SAVISQKPSRDICQRGTSLTIQCQVDSQVTMMFWYRQQPGQSLTLIATANQGSEATYESGFVIDKFPISRPNLTFSTLTVSNMSPEDSSIYLCSVKGRFGTEAFFGQGTRLTVV.

To note about this clonotype: This may come from a read error, since a much larger clone is one base off. The genes are TRBV10-3 and TRBJ2-1; 8 bases are a match to TRBD2. Germline CDR1 ENHRY, CDR2 SYGVKD. V was pared by 4 bases and J by 7 bases, with 9 bases of the junction left unmatched. The CDR3 has 15 residues. The CDR3 nucleotides read TGTGCCATCAGTGGCCGGGAGGGAGCGGGGAATGAGCAGTTCTTC. It codes for CAISGREGAGNEQFF.

This clonotype came up a few times. The J gene is TRBJ2-2, the V gene TRBV6-2 or TRBV6-3; TRBD1 matches at 8 bases. This CDR3 is 15 amino acids long. After removal of 6 bases from V and 7 bases from J, the junction contained 10 bases not matched to a gene. The V gene's germline CDR1 is MNHEY and CDR2 SVGEGT. DNA for the CDR3: TGTGCCAGCAGGGAGTCAGGGGGCAGGAGCGGGGAGCTGTTTTTT. Translation gives CASRESGGRSGELFF.

The sample holds many counts of this clonotype. V and J are TRBV24-1 and TRBJ1-5; tentatively, D is TRBD1 (5 bases). In germline, CDR1 is KGHDR, CDR2 SFDVKD. CDR3 size: 12 residues. Trimming stripped 4 bases from V and 11 bases from J, with 11 bases between. This chain's CDR3 is CATSDSVGAQHF. The CDR3 bases are TGTGCCACCAGTGACTCCGTAGGGGCCCAGCATTTT.

This clonotype was seen many times. V gene TRBV12-3 or TRBV12-4 combines with J gene TRBJ2-3; TRBD2 matches 9 bases. V was pared by 1 base and J by 4 bases, with 9 bases of the junction left unmatched. This CDR3 has 17 residues. The CDR3, as DNA: TGTGCCAGCAGTTTAGTACTAGCGGGTCCTTCCCCAGATACGCAGTATTTT. It encodes CASSLVLAGPSPDTQYF.

This clonotype was seen repeatedly, ten times or more. The rearrangement links TRBV7-2 to TRBJ2-1; D is possibly TRBD2 (6 bases). V lost 4 bases, J lost 14 bases, and 21 bases lay in between. The CDR3 covers 14 residues. CDR1 and CDR2 from the germline V gene are SGHTA and FQGNSA. The CDR3 is CASSSTGGDPRKFF. In nucleotides, the CDR3 is TGTGCCAGCAGCTCCACGGGCGGGGACCCCCGGAAGTTCTTC.

This clonotype has ten or more counts. The chain links TRBV24-1 to TRBJ1-3; D remains ambiguous. V lost 8 bases and J lost 0, with 16 bases in between. Germline V lookup: CDR1 KGHDR, CDR2 SFDVKD. The CDR3 has 16 residues. CDR3 in amino acids: CATMGPTPYSGNTIYF. CDR3 nucleotides: TGTGCCACCATGGGCCCGACACCGTACTCTGGAAACACCATATATTTT.

This clonotype was recorded many times. V gene TRBV29-1 combines with J gene TRBJ1-3, with D hard to call. Germline CDR1 reads SQVTM; CDR2 reads ANQGSEA. The CDR3 spans 13 residues. Trimming pared 7 bases from V and 4 bases from J, leaving 14 bases between. In DNA, the CDR3 is TGCAGCGCAACCGGGCAGCAGGGAAACACCATATATTTT. Translated, it gives CSATGQQGNTIYF. Complete variable domain (other parts from reference TRBV29-1 and TRBJ1-3): SAVISQKPSRDICQRGTSLTIQCQVDSQVTMMFWYRQQPGQSLTLIATANQGSEATYESGFVIDKFPISRPNLTFSTLTVSNMSPEDSSIYLCSATGQQGNTIYFGEGSWLTVV.

This clonotype showed up many times. The rearrangement joins TRBV9 to TRBJ1-2; D call uncertain. This CDR3 spans 14 amino acids. Trimming cost V 4 bases and J 8 bases, with 18 bases left between them. Germline lookup yields CDR1 SGDLS and CDR2 YYNGEE. The CDR3 here is CASSPSREYAGYTF. For the CDR3, the DNA is TGTGCCAGCAGCCCGTCGCGGGAGTATGCGGGCTACACCTTC.

This clonotype came up many times. The genes are TRBV25-1 and TRBJ2-5, with 8 bases fitting TRBD1. Germline CDR1 reads MGHDK; CDR2 reads SYGVNS. The CDR3 has 16 amino acids. J gave up 5 bases and V 4 bases, and 12 bases lay outside the gene matches. The CDR3, as DNA: TGTGCCAGCAGTGGGGACAGGAGAAGACGGGGGGAGACCCAGTACTTC. Its translation is CASSGDRRRRGETQYF.

This clonotype was seen repeatedly, ten times or more. The chain has TRBV20-1 and TRBJ2-5, with 8 nucleotides matching TRBD2. The V segment lost 5 bases and the J segment 4 bases; nucleotides outside the gene matches: 9. The CDR3 contains 14 residues. Germline CDR1 DFQATT, CDR2 SNEGSKA (reference sequence). This chain's CDR3 is CSAAPQRGLETQYF. CDR3 DNA: TGCAGTGCTGCCCCGCAGCGGGGGTTAGAGACCCAGTACTTC.

This clonotype came up many times. The chain links TRBV15 to TRBJ1-3, with 7 bases identical to TRBD1. The CDR3 sequence is 17 residues long. The ends lost 3 bases at V and 0 bases at J; junction bases unmatched: 8. Germline V CDR1 and CDR2: LNHNV, YYDKDF (reference sequence). The CDR3 region has the DNA TGTGCCACCAGCAGCCACAGGGGCGCCCACTCTGGAAACACCATATATTTT. Translation gives CATSSHRGAHSGNTIYF.

Ten or more counts support this clonotype. The J gene is TRBJ2-1, the V gene TRBV19; 7 nucleotides line up with TRBD1. The CDR3 has 14 amino acids. The germline CDR1 and CDR2 sequences are LNHDA and SQIVND (reference sequence). V dropped 5 bases and J dropped 0; count of bases not matched to a gene: 1. The DNA for the CDR3 is TGTGCCAGTAGTCGGACAGGCTCCTACAATGAGCAGTTCTTC. Amino acid sequence: CASSRTGSYNEQFF.